These T cell receptor beta chains were read from a single sample in a study of cytomegalovirus exposure and HLA in healthy donors. The table came from immunoSEQ multiplex PCR; TCRdb's copy has only in-frame clones and leaves some out. The sample shows some 170,000 clones, approximately 87% of them seen only once. The material sequenced was PBMCs. The receptors come from a woman younger than 45 in good health and CMV-seronegative. The CDR3 runs from the conserved cysteine through the conserved F or W. A D gene is named only where the DNA matches it firmly. A row's size may be missing; if present it is once, few, many or a size class.

TRBJ1-2	.	.	TRBV11-2	TGTGCCAGCAGCTTAGGGTTCGGGGGTCGTGGCTACACCTTC	CASSLGFGGRGYTF
TRBJ1-1	.	.	TRBV11-2	TGTGCCAGCAGCCGCCCGAATCCAGCGGGCATGAACACTGAAGCTTTCTTT	CASSRPNPAGMNTEAFF
TRBJ2-7	.	.	TRBV27	TGTGCCAGCAGTTTGCACCAGGGTACCTACGAGCAGTACTTC	CASSLHQGTYEQYF
TRBJ1-5	TRBD1	.	TRBV27	TGTGCCAGCAAATTCACAGGGGGCTATCAGCCCCAGCATTTT	CASKFTGGYQPQHF
TRBJ1-1	.	.	TRBV5-1	TGCGCCAGCAGCTCCGTAAGAGGAGGGAACACTGAAGCTTTCTTT	CASSSVRGGNTEAFF
TRBJ2-6	.	once	TRBV6-5	TGTGCCAGCACACAATTCGCAGGGGCCAACGTCCTGACTTTC	CASTQFAGANVLTF
TRBJ2-3	TRBD2	.	TRBV27	TGTGCCAGCTTTAGCGGGGTTAGCACAGATACGCAGTATTTT	CASFSGVSTDTQYF
TRBJ1-4	TRBD1	.	TRBV6-6	TGTGCCAGCAGTTACCGACAGGGGCGTAATGAAAAACTGTTTTTT	CASSYRQGRNEKLFF
TRBJ2-7	.	.	TRBV4-3	TGCGCCAGCAGCCAAGGGAGCTCCTACGAGCAGTACTTC	CASSQGSSYEQYF
TRBJ1-1	.	.	TRBV30	TGTGCCTGGAGCCTGTCCACTGAAGCTTTCTTT	CAWSLSTEAFF
TRBJ2-7	.	.	TRBV5-5	TGTGCCACCTCTCGTCTTTCCGGCTACGAGCAGTACTTC	CATSRLSGYEQYF
TRBJ2-3	TRBD2	.	TRBV6-4	TGTGCCAGCAGTAGGACTAGCGATACCACAGATACGCAGTATTTT	CASSRTSDTTDTQYF
TRBJ1-2	TRBD1	.	TRBV4-3	TGCGCCAGCAGCCACGACAGGGGCACCAACTATGGCTACACCTTC	CASSHDRGTNYGYTF
TRBJ2-7	.	.	TRBV7-9	TGTGCCAGCAGCTTAGCAGTGGGGGACAAAACCTACGAGCAGTACTTC	CASSLAVGDKTYEQYF
TRBJ1-2	.	few	TRBV7-9	TGTGCCAGCCGCGAGGCCCTCCAGGGTGGCTACACCTTC	CASREALQGGYTF
TRBJ1-1	.	.	TRBV4-2	TGTGCCAGCTTTCCAGGAAGAGGGACTGAAGCTTTCTTT	CASFPGRGTEAFF
TRBJ2-1	.	.	TRBV4-2	TGTGCCAGCAGCCAAGAGGGCAGGCGGGATGAGCAGTTCTTC	CASSQEGRRDEQFF
TRBJ1-3	TRBD1	.	TRBV18	TGTGCCAGCTCCCGGACATTGGACAGGGGGTTATCTGGAAACACCATATATTTT	CASSRTLDRGLSGNTIYF
TRBJ2-2	TRBD2	.	TRBV30	TGTGCCTGGAGTGTACGTCGGGGGGTCGGGTCCACCGGGGAGCTGTTTTTT	CAWSVRRGVGSTGELFF
TRBJ2-1	.	.	TRBV11-3	TGTGCCAGCAGCTTAGAGGCGGGGGTTGGACAGAATGAGCAGTTCTTC	CASSLEAGVGQNEQFF
TRBJ2-7	TRBD2	once	TRBV4-3	TGCGCCAGCAGCCAAGATTTAGGAGCGGGGCCACCCGGGCAGTACTTC	CASSQDLGAGPPGQYF
TRBJ2-7	TRBD1	.	TRBV5-5	TGTGCCAGCAGCTGGGGGGACAGGGGATACGAGCAGTACTTC	CASSWGDRGYEQYF
TRBJ2-2	TRBD1	.	TRBV9	TGTGCCAGCAGCCCCTGGGACAGGGGAAAGAGGACCGGGGAGCTGTTTTTT	CASSPWDRGKRTGELFF
TRBJ2-7	.	.	TRBV7-8	TGTGCCAGCAGCTCCTTGCGGGCCTACGAGCAGTACTTC	CASSSLRAYEQYF
TRBJ2-1	.	.	TRBV5-6	TGTGCCAGCATCTTACAGGGCCGTGATATAGAGCAGTTCTTC	CASILQGRDIEQFF
TRBJ2-2	TRBD2	.	TRBV2	TGTGCCAGCAGGGTTAGCGGGGGCACCGGGGAGCTGTTTTTT	CASRVSGGTGELFF
TRBJ2-6	.	.	TRBV7-9	TGTGCCAGCAGCTCCTCTGAGACGGGGGAAGGGGCTGGGGCCAACGTCCTGACTTTC	CASSSSETGEGAGANVLTF
TRBJ2-7	.	.	TRBV2	TGTGCCAGCAGTGGTCCCGGGGGGCGCGGCTACGAGCAGTACTTC	CASSGPGGRGYEQYF
TRBJ1-3	.	.	TRBV30	TGTGCCTGGAGTGTGGAGGGTTTAATGAGAAACACCATATATTTT	CAWSVEGLMRNTIYF
TRBJ1-2	TRBD1	.	TRBV27	TGTGCCAGCACCCCTGTAGGGGACAGCAACTATGGCTACACCTTC	CASTPVGDSNYGYTF
TRBJ1-2	TRBD1	.	TRBV14	TGTGCCAGCAGCCAAGAAAGGACAGGGGGAGGCTACACCTTC	CASSQERTGGGYTF
TRBJ1-5	.	.	TRBV7-8	TGTGCCAGCAGCTTAGCGTCCTATAGCAATCAGCCCCAGCATTTT	CASSLASYSNQPQHF
TRBJ1-1	.	.	TRBV27	TGTGCCAGCAGTCCTCGGACACTCACTGAAGCTTTCTTT	CASSPRTLTEAFF
TRBJ2-5	TRBD1	once	TRBV9	TGTGCCAGCAGCGTTCGGACAGGTTCGCAAGAGACCCAGTACTTC	CASSVRTGSQETQYF
TRBJ1-2	.	.	TRBV29-1	TGCAGCGTTGGGCAATCAGGGTATGGGCACTACACCTTC	CSVGQSGYGHYTF
TRBJ2-2	TRBD1	.	TRBV5-1	TGCGCCAGCAGAAGGGACAGGGGACGGACCGGGGAGCTGTTTTTT	CASRRDRGRTGELFF
TRBJ2-6	.	.	TRBV19	TGTGCCACCGGACTAACCTCTGGGGCCAACGTCCTGACTTTC	CATGLTSGANVLTF
TRBJ2-5	TRBD1	.	TRBV6-6	TGTGCCAGCAGTTACGGATCCACAGGGGAAGAGACCCAGTACTTC	CASSYGSTGEETQYF
TRBJ2-2	TRBD2	.	TRBV27	TGTGCCAGCAGTTTATGGCGGGGGGGCGGCACCGGGGAGCTGTTTTTT	CASSLWRGGGTGELFF
TRBJ2-7	TRBD2	once	TRBV29-1	TGCAGCGTTGAGGGACTAGCGGGGGAGCCCTACGAGCAGTACTTC	CSVEGLAGEPYEQYF
TRBJ1-1	TRBD1	few	TRBV15	TGTGCCACCAGTCAGGACAGGGTCATGGCTGAAGCTTTCTTT	CATSQDRVMAEAFF
TRBJ1-2	.	.	TRBV6-1	TGTGCCAGCAGTGAAGCCGTTGAGGGAGGATATTATGGCTACACCTTC	CASSEAVEGGYYGYTF
TRBJ1-5	.	.	TRBV6-5	TGTGCCAGCAGAGGACAGAACAATCAGCCCCAGCATTTT	CASRGQNNQPQHF
TRBJ2-5	.	.	TRBV5-4	TGTGCCAGCAGCTTGGGACAGGTACAAGAGACCCAGTACTTC	CASSLGQVQETQYF
TRBJ1-1	.	.	TRBV7-9	TGTGCCAGCAACGCAGTGGGCTTTGACACTGAAGCTTTCTTT	CASNAVGFDTEAFF